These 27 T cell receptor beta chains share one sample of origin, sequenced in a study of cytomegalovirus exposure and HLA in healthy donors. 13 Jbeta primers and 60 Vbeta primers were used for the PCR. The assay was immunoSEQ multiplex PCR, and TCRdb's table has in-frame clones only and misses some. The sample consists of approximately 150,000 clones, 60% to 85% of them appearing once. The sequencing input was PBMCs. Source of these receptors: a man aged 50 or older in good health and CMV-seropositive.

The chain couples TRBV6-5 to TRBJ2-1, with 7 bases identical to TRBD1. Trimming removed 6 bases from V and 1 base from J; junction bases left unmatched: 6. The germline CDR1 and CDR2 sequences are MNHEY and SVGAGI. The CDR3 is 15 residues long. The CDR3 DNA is TGTGCCAGCAGAAGACAGGGATCTTCCTACAATGAGCAGTTCTTC. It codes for CASRRQGSSYNEQFF.

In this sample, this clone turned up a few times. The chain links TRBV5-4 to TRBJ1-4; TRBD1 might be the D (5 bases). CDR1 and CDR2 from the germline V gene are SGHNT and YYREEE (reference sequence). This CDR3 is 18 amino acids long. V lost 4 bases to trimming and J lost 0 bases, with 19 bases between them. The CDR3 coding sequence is TGTGCCAGCAGCGCTGGACGCCAGGACATCGCAACTAATGAAAAACTGTTTTTT. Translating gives CASSAGRQDIATNEKLFF.

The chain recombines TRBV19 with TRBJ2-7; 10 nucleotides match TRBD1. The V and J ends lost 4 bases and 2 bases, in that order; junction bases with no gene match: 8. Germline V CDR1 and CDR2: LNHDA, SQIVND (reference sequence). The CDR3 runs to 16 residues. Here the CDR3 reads CASSTIGQGVPYEQYF. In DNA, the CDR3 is TGTGCCAGTAGTACCATTGGACAGGGGGTCCCCTACGAGCAGTACTTC.

CDR3 bases: TGTGCCTGGAGTGTAAACAGTCAAGAGACCCAGTACTTC. It specifies CAWSVNSQETQYF. This sequence joins TRBV30 and TRBJ2-5; D call uncertain. The ends were cut back, 0 bases at V and 2 bases at J, with 7 bases in the middle. The CDR3 is made up of 13 amino acids. Germline V lookup: CDR1 GTSNPN, CDR2 SVGIG (reference sequence).

The chain's CDR3 is CASSFRISGTPSSYEQYF. The CDR3 DNA follows: TGTGCCAGCAGCTTCCGGATTTCCGGGACACCAAGCTCCTACGAGCAGTACTTC. This chain joins TRBV5-4 and TRBJ2-7; the D gene is possibly TRBD1 (6 bases). Germline assignment: CDR1 SGHNT and CDR2 YYREEE (reference sequence). V shed 2 bases and J shed 0 bases, with 21 bases lying between them. The CDR3 runs 18 residues. Full variable domain (missing parts from reference TRBV5-4 and TRBJ2-7): ETGVTQSPTHLIKTRGQQVTLRCSSQSGHNTVSWYQQALGQGPQFIFQYYREEENGRGNFPPRFSGLQFPNYSSELNVNALELDDSALYLCASSFRISGTPSSYEQYFGPGTRLTVT.

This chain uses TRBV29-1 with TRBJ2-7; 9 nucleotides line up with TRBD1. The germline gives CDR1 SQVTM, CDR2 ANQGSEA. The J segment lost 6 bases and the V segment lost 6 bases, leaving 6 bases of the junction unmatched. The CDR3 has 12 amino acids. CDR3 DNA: TGCAGCGTGCCCGGGACAGGGAGCGAGCAGTACTTC. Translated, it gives CSVPGTGSEQYF.

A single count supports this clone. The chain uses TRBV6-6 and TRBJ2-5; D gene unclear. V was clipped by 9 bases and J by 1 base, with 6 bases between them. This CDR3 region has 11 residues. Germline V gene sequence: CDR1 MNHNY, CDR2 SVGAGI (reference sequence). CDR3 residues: CARTSQETQYF. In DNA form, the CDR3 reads TGTGCCAGAACTTCCCAAGAGACCCAGTACTTC.

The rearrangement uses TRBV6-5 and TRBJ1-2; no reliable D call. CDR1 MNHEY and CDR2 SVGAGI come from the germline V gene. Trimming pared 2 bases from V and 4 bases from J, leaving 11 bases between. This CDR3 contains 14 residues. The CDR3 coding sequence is TGTGCCAGCAGTTACGGAGGACTGATCTATGGCTACACCTTC. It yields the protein CASSYGGLIYGYTF.

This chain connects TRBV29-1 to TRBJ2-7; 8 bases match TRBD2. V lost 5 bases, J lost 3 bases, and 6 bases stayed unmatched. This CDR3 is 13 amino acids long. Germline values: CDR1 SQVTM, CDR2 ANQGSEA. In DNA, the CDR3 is TGCAGCGTTCCATACGGGGGGGTCTACGAGCAGTACTTC. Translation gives CSVPYGGVYEQYF.

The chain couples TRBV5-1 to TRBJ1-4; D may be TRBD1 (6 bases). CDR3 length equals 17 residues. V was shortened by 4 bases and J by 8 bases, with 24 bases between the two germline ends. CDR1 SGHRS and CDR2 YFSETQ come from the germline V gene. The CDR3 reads CASSKLGGTSPLEKLFF. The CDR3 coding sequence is TGCGCCAGCAGCAAGTTAGGGGGTACATCCCCCTTGGAAAAACTGTTTTTT.

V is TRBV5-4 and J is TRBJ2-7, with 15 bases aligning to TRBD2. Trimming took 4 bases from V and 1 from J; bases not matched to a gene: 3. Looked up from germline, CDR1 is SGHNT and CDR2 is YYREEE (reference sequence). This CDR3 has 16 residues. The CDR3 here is CASSTGLAGGSYEQYF. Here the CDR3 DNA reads TGTGCCAGCAGCACGGGACTAGCGGGAGGATCCTACGAGCAGTACTTC.

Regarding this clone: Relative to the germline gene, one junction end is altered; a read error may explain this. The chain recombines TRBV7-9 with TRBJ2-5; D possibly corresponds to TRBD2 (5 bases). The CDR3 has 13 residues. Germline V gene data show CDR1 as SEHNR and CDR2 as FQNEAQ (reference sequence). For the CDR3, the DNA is TGTTCCAGCAGCCCGGGATCACAAGAGACCCAGTACTTC. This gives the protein CSSSPGSQETQYF. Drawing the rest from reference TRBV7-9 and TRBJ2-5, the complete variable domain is DTGVSQNPRHKITKRGQNVTFRCDPISEHNRLYWYRQTLGQGPEFLTYFQNEAQLEKSRLLSDRFSAERPKGSFSTLEIQRTEQGDSAMYLCSSSPGSQETQYFGPGTRLLVL.

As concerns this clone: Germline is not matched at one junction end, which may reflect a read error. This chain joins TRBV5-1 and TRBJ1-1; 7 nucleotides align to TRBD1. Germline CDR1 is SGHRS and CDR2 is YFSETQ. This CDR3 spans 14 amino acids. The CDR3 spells CASTLTGSDTEAFF. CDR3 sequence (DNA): TGCGCCAGCACCTTGACAGGGTCGGACACTGAAGCTTTCTTT. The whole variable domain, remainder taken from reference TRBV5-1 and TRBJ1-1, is KAGVTQTPRYLIKTRGQQVTLSCSPISGHRSVSWYQQTPGQGLQFLFEYFSETQRNKGNFPGRFSGRQFSNSRSEMNVSTLELGDSALYLCASTLTGSDTEAFFGQGTRLTVV.

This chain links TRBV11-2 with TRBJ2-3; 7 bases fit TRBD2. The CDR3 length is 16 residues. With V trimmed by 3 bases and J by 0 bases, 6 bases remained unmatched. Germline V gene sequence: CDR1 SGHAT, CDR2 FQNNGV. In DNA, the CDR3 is TGTGCCAGCAGCTTCCTCTATAGCGGGAGCACAGATACGCAGTATTTT. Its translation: CASSFLYSGSTDTQYF.

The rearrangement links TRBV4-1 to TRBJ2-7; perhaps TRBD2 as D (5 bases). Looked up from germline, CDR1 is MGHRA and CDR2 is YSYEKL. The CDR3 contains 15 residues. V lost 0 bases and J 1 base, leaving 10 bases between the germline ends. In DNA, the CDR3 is TGCGCCAGCAGCCAAGATGAGGGATCTTCCTACGAGCAGTACTTC. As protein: CASSQDEGSSYEQYF.

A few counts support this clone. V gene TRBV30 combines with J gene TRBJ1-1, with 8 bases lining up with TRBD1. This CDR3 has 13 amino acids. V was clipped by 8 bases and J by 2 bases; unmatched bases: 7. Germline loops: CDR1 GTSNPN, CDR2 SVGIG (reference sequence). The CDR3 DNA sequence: TGTGCCCAAACGACAGGGGCAAACACTGAAGCTTTCTTT. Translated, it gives CAQTTGANTEAFF.

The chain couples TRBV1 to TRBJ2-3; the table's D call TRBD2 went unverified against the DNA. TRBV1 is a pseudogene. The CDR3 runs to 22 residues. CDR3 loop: CTSSQGSRSRRRAFSITDTQYF. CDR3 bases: TGCACCAGCAGCCAAGGATCACGGAGTCGGCGGAGGGCATTTTCCATCACAGATACGCAGTATTTT.

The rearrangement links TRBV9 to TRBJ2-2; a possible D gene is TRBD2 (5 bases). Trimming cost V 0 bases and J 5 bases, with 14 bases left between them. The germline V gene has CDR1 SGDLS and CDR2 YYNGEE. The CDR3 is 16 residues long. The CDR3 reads CASSVDGGGGTGELFF. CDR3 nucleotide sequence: TGTGCCAGCAGCGTAGACGGCGGAGGCGGAACCGGGGAGCTGTTTTTT.

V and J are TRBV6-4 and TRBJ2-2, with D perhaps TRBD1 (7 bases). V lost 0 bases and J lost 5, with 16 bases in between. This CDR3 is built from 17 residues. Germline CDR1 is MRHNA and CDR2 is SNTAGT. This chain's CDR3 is CASSDSNLRGRTGELFF. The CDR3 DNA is TGTGCCAGCAGTGACTCGAACCTCAGGGGGAGGACCGGGGAGCTGTTTTTT.

CDR3 residues: CASSPPVIAEYNEQFF. CDR3 coding DNA: TGTGCCAGCTCACCACCGGTAATAGCGGAATACAATGAGCAGTTCTTC. V usage is TRBV18 and J usage is TRBJ2-1, with D perhaps TRBD2 (6 bases). This CDR3 is 16 amino acids long. Germline V gene data show CDR1 as KGHSH and CDR2 as LQKENI. The V gene lost 0 bases and the J gene lost 4 bases, with 13 bases spanning the gap.

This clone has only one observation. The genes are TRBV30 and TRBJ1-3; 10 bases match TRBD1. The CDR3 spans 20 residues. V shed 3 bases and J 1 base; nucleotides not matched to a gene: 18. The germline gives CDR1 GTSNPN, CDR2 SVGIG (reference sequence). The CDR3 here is CAWRKVLGTGESLSGNTIYF. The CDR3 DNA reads TGTGCCTGGAGGAAGGTGCTCGGGACAGGGGAATCACTTTCTGGAAACACCATATATTTT.

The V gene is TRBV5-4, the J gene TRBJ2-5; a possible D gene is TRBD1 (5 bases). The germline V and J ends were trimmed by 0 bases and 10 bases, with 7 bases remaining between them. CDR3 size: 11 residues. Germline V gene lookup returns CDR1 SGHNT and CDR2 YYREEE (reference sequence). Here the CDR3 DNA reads TGTGCCAGCAGCTTGGAGGGGAACCAGTACTTC. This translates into CASSLEGNQYF.

The CDR3 sequence is CASSKDPGGSYGYTF. The CDR3 DNA reads TGTGCCAGCAGCAAAGACCCAGGGGGTAGCTATGGCTACACCTTC. The chain uses TRBV21-1 and TRBJ1-2; the D call in the table, TRBD1, was not verified against the DNA. TRBV21-1 is a pseudogene locus. CDR3 length: 15 amino acids.

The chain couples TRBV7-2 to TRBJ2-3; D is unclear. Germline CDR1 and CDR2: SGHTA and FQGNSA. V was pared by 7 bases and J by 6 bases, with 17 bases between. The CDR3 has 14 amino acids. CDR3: CASIPALHSDTQYF. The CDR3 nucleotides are TGTGCCAGCATCCCAGCACTCCATAGCGATACGCAGTATTTT.

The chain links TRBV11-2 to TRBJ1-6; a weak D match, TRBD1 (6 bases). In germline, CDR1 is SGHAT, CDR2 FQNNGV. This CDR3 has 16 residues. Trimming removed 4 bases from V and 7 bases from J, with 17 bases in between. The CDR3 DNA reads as TGTGCCAGCAGCTCAAACAGGGTACCCAGGAATTCACCCCTCCACTTT. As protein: CASSSNRVPRNSPLHF.

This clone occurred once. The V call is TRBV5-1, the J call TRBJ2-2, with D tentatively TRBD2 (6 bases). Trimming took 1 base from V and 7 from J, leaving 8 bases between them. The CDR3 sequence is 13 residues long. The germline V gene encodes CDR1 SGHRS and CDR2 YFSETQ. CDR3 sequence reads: CASSLYGGGELFF. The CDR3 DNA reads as TGCGCCAGCAGCTTGTACGGGGGCGGGGAGCTGTTTTTT.

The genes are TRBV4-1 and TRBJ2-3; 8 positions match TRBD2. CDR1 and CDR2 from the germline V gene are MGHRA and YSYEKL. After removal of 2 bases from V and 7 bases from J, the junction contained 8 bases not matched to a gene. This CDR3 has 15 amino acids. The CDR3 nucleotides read TGCGCCAGCAGCCAAAAAAACCTAGCGGGCCATACGCAGTATTTT. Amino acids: CASSQKNLAGHTQYF.